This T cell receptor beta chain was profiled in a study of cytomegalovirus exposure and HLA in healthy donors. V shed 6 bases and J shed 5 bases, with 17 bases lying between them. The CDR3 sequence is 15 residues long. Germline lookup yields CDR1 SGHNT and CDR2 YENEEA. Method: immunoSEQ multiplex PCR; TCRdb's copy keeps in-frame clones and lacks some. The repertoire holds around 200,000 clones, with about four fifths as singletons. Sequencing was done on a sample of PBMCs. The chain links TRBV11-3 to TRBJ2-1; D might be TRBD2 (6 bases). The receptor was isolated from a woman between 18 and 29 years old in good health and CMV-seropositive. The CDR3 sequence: CASSITGGENNEQFF. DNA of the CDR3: TGTGCCAGCAGTATTACCGGCGGGGAGAACAATGAGCAGTTCTTC.